This TCR beta chain was identified in a study of graft-versus-host responses after intestinal transplantation. Study overall: Grafts were multivisceral, liver-intestinal, or isolated intestinal. Study results and limitations: Allografts from individuals with graft-donor T cell macrochimerism displayed high graft-versus-host to host-versus-graft clonal ratios.

The CDR3 spans 12 residues. From germline, CDR1 is LNHDA and CDR2 SQIVND (reference sequence). J gave up 4 bases and V 9 bases, and 1 base lay outside the gene matches. Notes on this clone: Its antigen is not known. Other DNA sequences in the sample encode the same CDR3.

Only in-frame clones appear in the TCRdb table, and some are missing; sequencing was by immunoSEQ multiplex PCR. The sample holds 130,000 to 150,000 clones, around nine tenths seen once. This sequence joins TRBV19 and TRBJ2-3; 10 bases line up with TRBD2. The sample in question was unstimulated CD4+ T cells sorted from spleen or lymph node cells, obtained before intestinal transplant. This TCR came from a human donor who received an intestinal transplant. In DNA, the CDR3 is TGTGCCAGCAGCGGGAGGGCAGATACGCAGTATTTT. Translating it yields CASSGRADTQYF.